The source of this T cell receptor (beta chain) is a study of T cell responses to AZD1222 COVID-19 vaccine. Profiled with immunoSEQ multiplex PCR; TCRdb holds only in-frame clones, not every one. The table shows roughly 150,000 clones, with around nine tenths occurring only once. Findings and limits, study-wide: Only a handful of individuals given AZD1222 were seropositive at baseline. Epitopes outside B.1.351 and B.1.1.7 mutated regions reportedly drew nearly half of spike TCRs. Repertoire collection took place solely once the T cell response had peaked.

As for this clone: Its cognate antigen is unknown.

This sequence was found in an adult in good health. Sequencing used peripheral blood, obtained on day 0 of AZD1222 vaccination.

In DNA, the CDR3 is TGTGCCAGCAGCTCCCCCCTTTCCGAGACCCAGTACTTC. Amino acid sequence: CASSSPLSETQYF. The chain joins TRBV11-3 to TRBJ2-5; D is unresolved. The germline V gene has CDR1 SGHNT and CDR2 YENEEA. The CDR3 is 13 residues long. Trimming removed 4 bases from V and 5 bases from J, with 11 bases in between.